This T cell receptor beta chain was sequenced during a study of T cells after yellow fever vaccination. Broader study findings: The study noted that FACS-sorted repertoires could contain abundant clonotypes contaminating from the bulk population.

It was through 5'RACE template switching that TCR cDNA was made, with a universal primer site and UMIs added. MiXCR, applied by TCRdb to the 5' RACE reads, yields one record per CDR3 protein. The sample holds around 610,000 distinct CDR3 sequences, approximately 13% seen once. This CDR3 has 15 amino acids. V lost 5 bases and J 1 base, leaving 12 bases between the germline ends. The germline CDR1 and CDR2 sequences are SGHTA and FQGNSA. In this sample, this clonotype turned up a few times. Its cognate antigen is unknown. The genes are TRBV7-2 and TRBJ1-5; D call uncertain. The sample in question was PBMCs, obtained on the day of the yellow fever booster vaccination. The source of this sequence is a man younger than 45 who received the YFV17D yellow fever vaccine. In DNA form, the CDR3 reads TGTGCCAGCAGCCCGAGGGTGGGGAGCAATCAGCCCCAGCATTTT. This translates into CASSPRVGSNQPQHF.